The entry below describes one T cell receptor beta chain. Other DNA sequences in this specimen translate into the identical CDR3. Produced via immunoSEQ multiplex PCR; TCRdb's table is partial and in-frame only. The sample has 900,000 to 1,200,000 clones, around 78% seen once. These data are taken from a study of shared clonotypes between healthy human individuals. There are 14 residues in the CDR3. From germline, CDR1 is KGHSH and CDR2 LQKENI. V dropped 2 bases and J dropped 3 bases, with 7 bases sitting between them. The origin of this receptor is a man younger than 35 in good health. Some clones in this sample may be carry-over from other donors' samples. Sequencing input: memory CD4+ T cells from PBMCs. Subset of the sample: CD45RA-negative fraction. V usage is TRBV18 and J usage is TRBJ2-2; D ambiguous. The CDR3 loop reads CASSPYRDTGELFF. The CDR3 region has the DNA TGTGCCAGCTCACCATACCGAGACACCGGGGAGCTGTTTTTT.